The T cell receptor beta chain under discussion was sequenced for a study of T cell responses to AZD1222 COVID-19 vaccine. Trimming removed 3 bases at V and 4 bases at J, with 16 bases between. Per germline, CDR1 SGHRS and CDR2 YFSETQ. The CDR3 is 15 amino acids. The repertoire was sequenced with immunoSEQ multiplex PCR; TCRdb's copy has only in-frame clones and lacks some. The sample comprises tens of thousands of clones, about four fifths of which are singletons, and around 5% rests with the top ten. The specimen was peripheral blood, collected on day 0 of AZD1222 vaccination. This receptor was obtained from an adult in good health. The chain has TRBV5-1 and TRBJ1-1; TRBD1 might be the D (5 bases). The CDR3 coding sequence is TGCGCCAGCAGCTCCCCTTCGGGGCGCAGCACTGAAGCTTTCTTT. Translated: CASSSPSGRSTEAFF.